A selection of T cell receptor beta chains follows, all from one sample in a study of blood T cell repertoires in COVID-19. Data came from immunoSEQ multiplex PCR; TCRdb stores just in-frame clones and leaves some out. Of a few hundred thousand clones in the sample, approximately 83% were seen once. Material for sequencing was peripheral blood. These receptors were obtained from a person in their 70s with COVID-19, enrolled during active disease. Each CDR3 is given with its conserved first and last residue. The D gene is left open where the match is weak. Some rows mark clone size as missing; the rest say once, few, many or name a class of expanded clone.

d_call j_call v_call clone_size cdr3_aa cdr3_nt
TRBD1 TRBJ2-2 TRBV2 . CASVRQGWTGELFF TGTGCCAGCGTCCGACAGGGGTGGACCGGGGAGCTGTTTTTT
TRBD2 TRBJ2-1 TRBV5-1 . CASSHLAGGRSYNEQFF TGCGCCAGCAGCCACCTAGCGGGGGGGCGGTCCTACAATGAGCAGTTCTTC
TRBD2 TRBJ2-1 TRBV28 . CASSPGLAGEGEQFF TGTGCCAGCAGTCCGGGACTAGCGGGGGAAGGTGAGCAGTTCTTC
. TRBJ2-6 TRBV7-2 once CASSSHRVSGANVLTF TGTGCCAGCAGCTCCCACAGGGTCTCTGGGGCCAACGTCCTGACTTTC
. TRBJ1-4 TRBV20-1 . CSASSQRANEKLFF TGCAGTGCTAGTTCCCAACGGGCTAATGAAAAACTGTTTTTT
TRBD1 TRBJ2-7 TRBV4-1 . CASSQGTQGGDLIYEQYF TGCGCCAGCAGCCAAGGGACACAGGGGGGCGACCTTATCTACGAGCAGTACTTC
TRBD1 TRBJ1-2 TRBV28 few CASSFADRVSGYTF TGTGCCAGCAGTTTTGCGGACAGGGTTTCTGGCTACACCTTC
. TRBJ1-1 TRBV9 . CASSVGAMNTEAFF TGTGCCAGCAGCGTAGGGGCTATGAACACTGAAGCTTTCTTT
TRBD1 TRBJ1-5 TRBV7-7 . CASLRTGGLPQHF TGTGCCAGCCTGAGGACAGGGGGTCTGCCCCAGCATTTT
. TRBJ2-7 TRBV10-3 . CAISESRVADEQYF TGTGCCATCAGTGAGTCCAGGGTTGCAGACGAGCAGTACTTC
. TRBJ2-5 TRBV9 . CASSVQPGQETQYF TGTGCCAGCAGCGTACAACCGGGACAAGAGACCCAGTACTTC
. TRBJ2-3 TRBV11-3 . CASSLLGGTDTQYF TGTGCCAGCAGCTTACTAGGGGGCACAGATACGCAGTATTTT
TRBD1 TRBJ1-1 TRBV5-1 once CASSLTGVTEAFF TGCGCCAGCAGCCTGACAGGGGTCACTGAAGCTTTCTTT
TRBD2 TRBJ2-1 TRBV28 . CASSLEQLAGVAGNEQFF TGTGCCAGCAGTTTGGAGCAACTAGCGGGAGTGGCTGGCAATGAGCAGTTCTTC
. TRBJ2-2 TRBV7-2 . CASSSGLLALTGELFF TGTGCCAGCAGCTCCGGTTTACTAGCTTTGACCGGGGAGCTGTTTTTT
. TRBJ2-5 TRBV6-2/TRBV6-3 . CASSEGVSGTQYF TGTGCCAGCAGTGAGGGGGTATCAGGGACCCAGTACTTC
TRBD1 TRBJ1-1 TRBV18 . CASSPNHRGTEAFF TGTGCCAGCTCACCTAATCACAGGGGAACTGAAGCTTTCTTT
. TRBJ1-3 TRBV13 . CASSFNGREDTIYF TGTGCCAGCAGCTTTAACGGTAGGGAGGACACCATATATTTT
TRBD2 TRBJ2-5 TRBV5-1 . CASSLTGGAETQYF TGCGCCAGCAGCTTGACGGGGGGTGCCGAGACCCAGTACTTC
TRBD1 TRBJ1-2 TRBV19 . CASRTGGYYGYTF TGTGCCAGTAGGACAGGGGGCTACTATGGCTACACCTTC
. TRBJ1-1 TRBV28 . CASSFQLGRNTEAFF TGTGCCAGCAGTTTTCAACTGGGGCGGAACACTGAAGCTTTCTTT
TRBD2 TRBJ2-1 TRBV7-8 . CASSAALLAPYNEQFF TGTGCCAGCAGCGCCGCCCTACTAGCGCCTTACAATGAGCAGTTCTTC
TRBD2 TRBJ2-5 TRBV14 . CASSPGGVMETQYF TGTGCCAGCAGCCCCGGGGGGGTTATGGAGACCCAGTACTTC
. TRBJ2-5 TRBV6-6 . CASSVTGDWETQYF TGTGCCAGCAGTGTGACGGGGGATTGGGAGACCCAGTACTTC
TRBD2 TRBJ2-2 TRBV19 . CASSISGTTGELFF TGTGCCAGTAGTATTAGCGGGACAACCGGGGAGCTGTTTTTT
TRBD1 TRBJ1-1 TRBV9 . CASSAVPGQGYGTEAFF TGTGCCAGCAGCGCTGTCCCGGGACAGGGATACGGCACTGAAGCTTTCTTT
. TRBJ2-7 TRBV29-1 . CSVEGDEAYEQYF TGCAGCGTTGAAGGTGACGAGGCCTACGAGCAGTACTTC
. TRBJ1-5 TRBV14 . CASSQDLRGPQHF TGTGCCAGCAGCCAAGACCTACGAGGGCCCCAGCATTTT
. TRBJ2-1 TRBV12-3/TRBV12-4 . CASSFRDEQFF TGTGCCAGCAGCTTTCGGGATGAGCAGTTCTTC
. TRBJ1-5 TRBV28 . CASSLPSRGAQHF TGTGCCAGCAGTTTACCGTCGCGGGGAGCCCAGCATTTT
. TRBJ1-2 TRBV7-9 . CASSSGRTYGYTF TGTGCCAGCAGCTCAGGGCGCACGTATGGCTACACCTTC
. TRBJ1-1 TRBV12-5 . CASGLERNTRGNTEAFF TGTGCTAGTGGTTTGGAACGGAATACCCGAGGGAACACTGAAGCTTTCTTT
TRBD1 TRBJ1-6 TRBV28 . CASSLGGTGYNSPLHF TGTGCCAGCAGTTTAGGGGGGACAGGTTATAATTCACCCCTCCACTTT
. TRBJ2-7 TRBV2 . CASDRGSYEQYF TGTGCCAGCGACAGAGGCTCCTACGAGCAGTACTTC
. TRBJ1-6 TRBV3-1/TRBV3-2 . CASSQVQMNSPLHF TGTGCCAGCAGCCAAGTACAGATGAATTCACCCCTCCACTTT
. TRBJ1-5 TRBV27 . CASSRIGANQPQHF TGTGCCAGCAGTCGTATAGGGGCCAATCAGCCCCAGCATTTT
. TRBJ1-1 TRBV3-1/TRBV3-2 . CASRGGHTEAFF TGTGCCAGCAGGGGGGGGCACACTGAAGCTTTCTTT
. TRBJ2-5 TRBV19 few CAGGGGPQYQETQYF TGTGCCGGAGGGGGGGGGCCTCAGTACCAAGAGACCCAGTACTTC
. TRBJ1-1 TRBV11-3 . CASSLNKVTEAFF TGTGCCAGCAGCTTAAACAAAGTCACTGAAGCTTTCTTT
TRBD2 TRBJ2-1 TRBV29-1 . CSVKGTSGDSGYNEQFF TGCAGCGTTAAAGGGACTAGCGGCGATAGTGGATACAATGAGCAGTTCTTC
. TRBJ2-1 TRBV20-1 . CSASLPEYEQFF TGCAGTGCTAGTCTTCCCGAGTATGAGCAGTTCTTC
TRBD2 TRBJ2-5 TRBV5-1 . CASSLGGASGGETQYF TGCGCCAGCAGCTTGGGGGGGGCTAGCGGGGGTGAGACCCAGTACTTC